This TCR beta chain came from a study of T cells in Graves' hyperthyroidism and ophthalmopathy. The study, taken as a whole, reports: Appearing also in blood were most of the thyroid clonotypes expanded above 0.001.

Per the germline V gene, CDR1 is WSHSY and CDR2 is SAAADI. The CDR3 has 14 residues. Trimming removed 7 bases from V and 9 bases from J; junction bases left unmatched: 13. RNA transcripts served as the template for amplifying TCR beta CDR3 regions. The HTBI primer set served for first-round RT-PCR of the TCR CDR3. TCRdb ran MiXCR on the multiplex PCR reads and lists one entry per CDR3 protein. This table holds under 65,000 distinct CDR3 sequences, under 70% found once. About this clonotype: Its antigen remains unidentified.

The TCR originated in a woman in her fifties or sixties with Graves' ophthalmopathy. The sequencing input was blood. This chain joins TRBV10-2 and TRBJ2-5; TRBD1 agrees at 8 bases. The CDR3 is CASTGQGGSQPQYF. CDR3 nucleotides: TGCGCCAGCACCGGACAGGGTGGTAGCCAGCCCCAGTACTTC.